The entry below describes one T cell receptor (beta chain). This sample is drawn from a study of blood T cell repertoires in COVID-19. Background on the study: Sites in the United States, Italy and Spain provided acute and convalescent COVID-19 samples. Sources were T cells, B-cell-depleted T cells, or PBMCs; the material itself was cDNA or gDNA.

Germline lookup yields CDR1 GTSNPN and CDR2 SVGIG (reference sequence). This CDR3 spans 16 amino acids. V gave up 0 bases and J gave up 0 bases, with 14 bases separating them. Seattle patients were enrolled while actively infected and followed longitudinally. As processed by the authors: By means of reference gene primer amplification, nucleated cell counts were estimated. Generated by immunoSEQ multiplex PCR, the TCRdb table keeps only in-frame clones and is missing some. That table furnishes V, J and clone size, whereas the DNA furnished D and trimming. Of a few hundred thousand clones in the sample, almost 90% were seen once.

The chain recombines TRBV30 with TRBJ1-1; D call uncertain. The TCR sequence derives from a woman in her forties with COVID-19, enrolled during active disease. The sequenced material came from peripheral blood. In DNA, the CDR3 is TGTGCCTGGAGTGTATGGGGTAAGCGGATGAACACTGAAGCTTTCTTT. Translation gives CAWSVWGKRMNTEAFF.